This TCR beta chain emerged from a study of blood T cells in healthy people across ages. Study as a whole: The capture of about one barcoded beta molecule per two T cells was achieved by template switching.

Each sample gave at least 6.5 million isolated PBMCs. Combining a sample-barcoded 5' primer with a J-beta primer mix, a second PCR ran for 7 to 11 cycles. Tags on each cDNA molecule came from a template-switch adaptor with 12 random nucleotides. TCRdb used MiXCR to reprocess the 5' RACE reads, holding one entry per CDR3 protein. The data contain approximately 600,000 distinct CDR3 sequences, 58% of them singletons. Germline CDR1 and CDR2: SGHAT and FQNNGV. Trimming removed 3 bases from V and 0 bases from J, with 8 bases in between. This CDR3 spans 14 amino acids. This TCR came from a man aged 55 to 70 in good health. Sequencing used blood. The genes are TRBV11-2 and TRBJ1-2; D unclear. As DNA, the CDR3 is TGTGCCAGCAGCTTTTGGGAGACTAACTATGGCTACACCTTC. Translated, it gives CASSFWETNYGYTF.